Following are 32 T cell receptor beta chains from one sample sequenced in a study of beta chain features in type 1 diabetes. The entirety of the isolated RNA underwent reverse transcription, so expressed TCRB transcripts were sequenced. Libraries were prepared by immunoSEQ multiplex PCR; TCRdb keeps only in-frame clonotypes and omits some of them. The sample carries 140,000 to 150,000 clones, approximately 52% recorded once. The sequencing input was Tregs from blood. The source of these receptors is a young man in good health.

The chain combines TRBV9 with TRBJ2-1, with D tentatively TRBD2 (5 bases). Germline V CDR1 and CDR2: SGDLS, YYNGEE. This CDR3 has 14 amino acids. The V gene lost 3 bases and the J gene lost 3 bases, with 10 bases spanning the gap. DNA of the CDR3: TGTGCCAGCAGCGCCCCCGGGGTCTACAATGAGCAGTTCTTC. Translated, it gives CASSAPGVYNEQFF. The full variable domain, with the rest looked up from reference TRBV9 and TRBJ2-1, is DSGVTQTPKHLITATGQRVTLRCSPRSGDLSVYWYQQSLDQGLQFLIQYYNGEERAKGNILERFSAQQFPDLHSELNLSSLELGDSALYFCASSAPGVYNEQFFGPGTRLTVL.

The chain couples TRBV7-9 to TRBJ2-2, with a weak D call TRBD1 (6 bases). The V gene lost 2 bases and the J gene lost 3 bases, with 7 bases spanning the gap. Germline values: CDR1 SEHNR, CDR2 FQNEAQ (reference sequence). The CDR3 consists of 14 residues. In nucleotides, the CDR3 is TGTGCCAGCAGCTTACAGGGGCACACCGGGGAGCTGTTTTTT. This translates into CASSLQGHTGELFF.

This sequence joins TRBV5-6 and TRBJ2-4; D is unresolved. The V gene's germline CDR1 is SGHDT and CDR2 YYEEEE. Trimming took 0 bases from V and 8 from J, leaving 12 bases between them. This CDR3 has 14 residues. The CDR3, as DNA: TGTGCCAGCAGCTTGGTTCCCGCTCGGGACATTCAGTACTTC. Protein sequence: CASSLVPARDIQYF.

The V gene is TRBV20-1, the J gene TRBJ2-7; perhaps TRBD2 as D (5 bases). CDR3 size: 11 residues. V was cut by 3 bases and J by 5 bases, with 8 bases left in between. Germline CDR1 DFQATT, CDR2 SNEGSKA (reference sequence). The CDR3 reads CSARVGNEQYF. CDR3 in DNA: TGCAGTGCTAGGGTCGGGAACGAGCAGTACTTC.

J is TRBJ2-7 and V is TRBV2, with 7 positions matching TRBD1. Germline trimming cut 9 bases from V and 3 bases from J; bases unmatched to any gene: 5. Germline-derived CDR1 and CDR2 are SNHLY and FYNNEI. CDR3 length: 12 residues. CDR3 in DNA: TGTGCCAGTAAAAGGGACAGCTACGAGCAGTACTTC. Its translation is CASKRDSYEQYF.

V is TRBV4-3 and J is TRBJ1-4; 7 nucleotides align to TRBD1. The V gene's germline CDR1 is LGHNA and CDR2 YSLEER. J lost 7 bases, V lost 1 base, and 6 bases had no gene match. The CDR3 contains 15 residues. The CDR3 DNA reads TGCGCCAGCAGCCAAGGGAGGGGGCTGATTGAAAAACTGTTTTTT. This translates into CASSQGRGLIEKLFF.

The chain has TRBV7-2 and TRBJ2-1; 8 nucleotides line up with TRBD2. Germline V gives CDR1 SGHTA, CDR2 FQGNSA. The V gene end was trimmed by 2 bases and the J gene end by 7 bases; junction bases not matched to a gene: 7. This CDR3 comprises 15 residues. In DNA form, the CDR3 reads TGTGCCAGCAGCTTATCTGGGACTAGGTTGAATGAGCAGTTCTTC. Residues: CASSLSGTRLNEQFF. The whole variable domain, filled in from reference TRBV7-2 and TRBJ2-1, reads GAGVSQSPSNKVTEKGKDVELRCDPISGHTALYWYRQSLGQGLEFLIYFQGNSAPDKSGLPSDRFSAERTGGSVSTLTIQRTQQEDSAVYLCASSLSGTRLNEQFFGPGTRLTVL.

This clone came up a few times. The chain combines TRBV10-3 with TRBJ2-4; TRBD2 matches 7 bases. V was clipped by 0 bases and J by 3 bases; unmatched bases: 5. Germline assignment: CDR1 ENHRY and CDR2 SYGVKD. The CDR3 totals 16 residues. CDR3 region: CAISESASGVKNIQYF. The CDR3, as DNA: TGTGCCATCAGTGAGTCGGCTAGCGGAGTCAAAAACATTCAGTACTTC.

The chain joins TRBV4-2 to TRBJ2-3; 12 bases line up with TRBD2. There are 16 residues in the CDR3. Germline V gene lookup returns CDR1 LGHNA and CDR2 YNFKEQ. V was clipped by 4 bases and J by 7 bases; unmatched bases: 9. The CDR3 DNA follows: TGTGCCAGCAGCCCGGTCTCTAGCGGGGGGGCATATACGCAGTATTTT. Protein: CASSPVSSGGAYTQYF.

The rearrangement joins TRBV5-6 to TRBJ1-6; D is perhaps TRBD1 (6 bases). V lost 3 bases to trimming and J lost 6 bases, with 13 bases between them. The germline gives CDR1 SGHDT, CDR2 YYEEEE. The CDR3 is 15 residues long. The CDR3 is CASSSPTGANSPLHF. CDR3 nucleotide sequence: TGTGCCAGCAGCTCTCCGACAGGAGCTAATTCACCCCTCCACTTT.

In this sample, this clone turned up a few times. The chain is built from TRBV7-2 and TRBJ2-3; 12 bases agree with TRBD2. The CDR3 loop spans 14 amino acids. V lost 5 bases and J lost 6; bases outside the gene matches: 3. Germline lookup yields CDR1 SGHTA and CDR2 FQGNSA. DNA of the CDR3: TGTGCCAGCAGCCTAGGGACTAGCGGGGATACGCAGTATTTT. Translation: CASSLGTSGDTQYF.

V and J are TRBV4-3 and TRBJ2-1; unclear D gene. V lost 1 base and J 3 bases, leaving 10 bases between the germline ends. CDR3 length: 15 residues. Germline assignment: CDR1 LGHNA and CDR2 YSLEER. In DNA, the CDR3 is TGCGCCAGCAGCCAAGCGAACTACCACTACAATGAGCAGTTCTTC. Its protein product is CASSQANYHYNEQFF.

The CDR3 bases are TGTGCCACCAGCAGAGGACTAGCGGTCACCGGGGAGCTGTTTTTT. Translated, it gives CATSRGLAVTGELFF. The V call is TRBV15, the J call TRBJ2-2; TRBD2 matches 9 bases. The CDR3 extends over 15 amino acids. CDR1 is LNHNV, CDR2 YYDKDF, per germline (reference sequence). Trimming took 1 base from V and 4 from J; bases not matched to a gene: 1.

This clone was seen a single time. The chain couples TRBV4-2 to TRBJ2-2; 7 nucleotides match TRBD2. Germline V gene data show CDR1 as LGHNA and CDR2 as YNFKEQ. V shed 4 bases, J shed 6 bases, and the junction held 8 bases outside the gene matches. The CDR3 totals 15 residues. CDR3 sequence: CASSPWGGRAGELFF. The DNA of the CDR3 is TGTGCCAGCAGCCCATGGGGGGGTAGAGCCGGGGAGCTGTTTTTT.

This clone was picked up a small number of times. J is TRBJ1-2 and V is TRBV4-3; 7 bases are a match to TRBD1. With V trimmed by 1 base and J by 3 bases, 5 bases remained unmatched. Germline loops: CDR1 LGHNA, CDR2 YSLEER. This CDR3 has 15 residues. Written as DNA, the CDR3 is TGCGCCAGCAGCCAAGGACAGGGTTGGGACTATGGCTACACCTTC. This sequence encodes CASSQGQGWDYGYTF.

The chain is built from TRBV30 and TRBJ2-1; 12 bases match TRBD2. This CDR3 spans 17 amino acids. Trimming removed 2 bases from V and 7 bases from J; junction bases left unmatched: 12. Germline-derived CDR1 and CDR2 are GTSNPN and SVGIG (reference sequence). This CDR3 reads CAWSIFPSGGAKNEQFF. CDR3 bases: TGTGCCTGGAGTATATTCCCTAGCGGGGGGGCCAAGAATGAGCAGTTCTTC. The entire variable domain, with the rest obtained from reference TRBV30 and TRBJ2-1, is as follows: SQTIHQWPATLVQPVGSPLSLECTVEGTSNPNLYWYRQAAGRGLQLLFYSVGIGQISSEVPQNLSASRPQDRQFILSSKKLLLSDSGFYLCAWSIFPSGGAKNEQFFGPGTRLTVL.

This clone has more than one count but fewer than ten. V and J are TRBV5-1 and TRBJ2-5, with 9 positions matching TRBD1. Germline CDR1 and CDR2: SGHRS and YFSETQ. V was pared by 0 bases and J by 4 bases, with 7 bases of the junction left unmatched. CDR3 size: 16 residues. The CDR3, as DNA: TGCGCCAGCAGCTTGGTACAGGGGGCTAAGGTAGAGACCCAGTACTTC. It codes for CASSLVQGAKVETQYF.

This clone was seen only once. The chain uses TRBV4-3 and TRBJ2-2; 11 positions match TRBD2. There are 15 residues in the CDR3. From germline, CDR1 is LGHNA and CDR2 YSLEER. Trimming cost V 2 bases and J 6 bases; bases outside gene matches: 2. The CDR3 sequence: CASSQTSGGAGELFF. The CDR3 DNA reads TGCGCCAGCAGCCAAACTAGCGGGGGTGCCGGGGAGCTGTTTTTT.

DNA for the CDR3: TGTGCCAGCAGTTACTCGGTAGCGGGGATCTACAATGAGCAGTTCTTC. Residues: CASSYSVAGIYNEQFF. The rearrangement joins TRBV6-5 to TRBJ2-1; 8 bases agree with TRBD2. Germline-derived CDR1 and CDR2 are MNHEY and SVGAGI. The CDR3 consists of 16 residues. Germline trimming cut 0 bases from V and 3 bases from J; bases unmatched to any gene: 4.

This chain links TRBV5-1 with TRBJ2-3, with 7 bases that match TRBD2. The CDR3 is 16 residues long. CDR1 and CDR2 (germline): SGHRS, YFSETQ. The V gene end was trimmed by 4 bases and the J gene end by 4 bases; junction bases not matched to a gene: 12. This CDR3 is CASSPMGGSPADTQYF. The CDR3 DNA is TGCGCCAGCAGCCCGATGGGAGGGAGTCCGGCAGATACGCAGTATTTT. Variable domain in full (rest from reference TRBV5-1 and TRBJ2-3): KAGVTQTPRYLIKTRGQQVTLSCSPISGHRSVSWYQQTPGQGLQFLFEYFSETQRNKGNFPGRFSGRQFSNSRSEMNVSTLELGDSALYLCASSPMGGSPADTQYFGPGTRLTVL.

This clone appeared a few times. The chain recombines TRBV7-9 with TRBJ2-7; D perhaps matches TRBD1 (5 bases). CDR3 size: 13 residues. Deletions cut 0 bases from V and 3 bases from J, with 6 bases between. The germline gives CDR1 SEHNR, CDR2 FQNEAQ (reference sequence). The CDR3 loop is CASSLAGVYEQYF. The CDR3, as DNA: TGTGCCAGCAGCTTAGCAGGGGTCTACGAGCAGTACTTC.

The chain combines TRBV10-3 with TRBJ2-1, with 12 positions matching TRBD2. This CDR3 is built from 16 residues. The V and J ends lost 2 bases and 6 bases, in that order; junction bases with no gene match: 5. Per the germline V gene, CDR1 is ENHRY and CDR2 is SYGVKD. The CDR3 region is CAISERGTSGFNEQFF. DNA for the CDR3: TGTGCCATCAGTGAGAGGGGGACTAGCGGGTTCAATGAGCAGTTCTTC.

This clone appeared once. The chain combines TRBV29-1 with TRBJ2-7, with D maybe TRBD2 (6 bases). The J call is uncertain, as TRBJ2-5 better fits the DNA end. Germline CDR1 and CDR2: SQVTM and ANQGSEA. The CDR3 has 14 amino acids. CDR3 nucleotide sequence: TGCAGCGTATCCACTCGGGGGACCCAAGAGACCCAGTACTTC. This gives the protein CSVSTRGTQETQYF.

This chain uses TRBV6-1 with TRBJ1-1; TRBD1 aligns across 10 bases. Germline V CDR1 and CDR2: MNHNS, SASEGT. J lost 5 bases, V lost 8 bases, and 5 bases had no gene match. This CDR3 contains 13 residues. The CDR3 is CASQRTGGTEAFF. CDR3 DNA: TGTGCCAGCCAAAGGACAGGGGGAACTGAAGCTTTCTTT.

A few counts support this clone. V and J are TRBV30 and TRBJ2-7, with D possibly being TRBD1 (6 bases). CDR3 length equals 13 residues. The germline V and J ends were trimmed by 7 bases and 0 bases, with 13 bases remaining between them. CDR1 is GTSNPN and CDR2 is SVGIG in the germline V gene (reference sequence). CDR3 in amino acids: CASRQDSSYEQYF. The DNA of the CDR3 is TGTGCCTCCCGACAGGACAGCTCCTACGAGCAGTACTTC.

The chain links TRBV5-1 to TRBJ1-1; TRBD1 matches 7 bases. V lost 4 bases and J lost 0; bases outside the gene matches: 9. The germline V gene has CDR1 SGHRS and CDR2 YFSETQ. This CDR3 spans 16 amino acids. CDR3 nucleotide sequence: TGCGCCAGCAGCAATAACAGGGGTAGCGTGAACACTGAAGCTTTCTTT. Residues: CASSNNRGSVNTEAFF.

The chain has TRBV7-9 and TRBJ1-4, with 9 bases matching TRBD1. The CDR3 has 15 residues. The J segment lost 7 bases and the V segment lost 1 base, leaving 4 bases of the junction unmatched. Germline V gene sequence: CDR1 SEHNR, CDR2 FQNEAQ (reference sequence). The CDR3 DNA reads TGTGCCAGCAGCTTAGGGGACAGGGCGAGTGAAAAACTGTTTTTT. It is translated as CASSLGDRASEKLFF.

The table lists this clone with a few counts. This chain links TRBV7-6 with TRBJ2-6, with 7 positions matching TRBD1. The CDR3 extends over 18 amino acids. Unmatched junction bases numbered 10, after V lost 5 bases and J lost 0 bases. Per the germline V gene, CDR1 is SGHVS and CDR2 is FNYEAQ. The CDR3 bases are TGTGCCAGCAGCAGATTGACAGGGTACAGCTCTGGGGCCAACGTCCTGACTTTC. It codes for CASSRLTGYSSGANVLTF.

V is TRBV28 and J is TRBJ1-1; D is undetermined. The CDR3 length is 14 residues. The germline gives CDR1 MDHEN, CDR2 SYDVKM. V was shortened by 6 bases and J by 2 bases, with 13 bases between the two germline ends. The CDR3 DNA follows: TGTGCCAGCAGACTGCCCGGTCGTAACACTGAAGCTTTCTTT. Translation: CASRLPGRNTEAFF.

The CDR3 spells CASSLGTSGKNEQFF. The CDR3 nucleotides are TGTGCCAGCAGTTTAGGGACTAGCGGGAAAAATGAGCAGTTCTTC. The genes are TRBV27 and TRBJ2-1; 13 bases line up with TRBD2. Losses at the gene ends were 2 bases for V and 7 bases for J; bases not matched to a gene: 2. There are 15 residues in the CDR3. Germline V gene lookup returns CDR1 MNHEY and CDR2 SMNVEV (reference sequence).

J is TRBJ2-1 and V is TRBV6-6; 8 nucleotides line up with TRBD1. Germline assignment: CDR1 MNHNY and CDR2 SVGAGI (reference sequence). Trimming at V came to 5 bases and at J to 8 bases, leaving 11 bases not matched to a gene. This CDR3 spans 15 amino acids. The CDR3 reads CASSGPGQVVDEQFF. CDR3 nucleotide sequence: TGTGCCAGCAGTGGTCCGGGACAGGTGGTCGATGAGCAGTTCTTC.

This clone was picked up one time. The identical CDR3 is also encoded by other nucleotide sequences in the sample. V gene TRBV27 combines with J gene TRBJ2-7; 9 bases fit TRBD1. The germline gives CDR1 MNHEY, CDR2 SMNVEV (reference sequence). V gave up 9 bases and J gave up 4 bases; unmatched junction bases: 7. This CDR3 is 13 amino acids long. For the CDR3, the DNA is TGTGCCAGTAGGCTGACAGGGGGGTACGAGCAGTACTTC. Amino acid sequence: CASRLTGGYEQYF.